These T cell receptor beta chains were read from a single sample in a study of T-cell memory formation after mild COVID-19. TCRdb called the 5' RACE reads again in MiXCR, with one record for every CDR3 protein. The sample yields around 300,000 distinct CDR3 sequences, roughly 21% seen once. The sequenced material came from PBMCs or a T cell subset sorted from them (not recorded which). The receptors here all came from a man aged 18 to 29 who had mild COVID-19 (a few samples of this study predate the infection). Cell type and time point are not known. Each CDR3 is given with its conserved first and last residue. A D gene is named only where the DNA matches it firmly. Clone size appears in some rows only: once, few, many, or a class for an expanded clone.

cdr3_aa: CSATWGTYSGNTIYF
cdr3_nt: TGCAGTGCTACTTGGGGTACCTACTCTGGAAACACCATATATTTT
v_call: TRBV20-1
d_call: .
clone_size: many
j_call: TRBJ1-3

cdr3_aa: CASSLVGSANSPLHF
cdr3_nt: TGCGCCAGCAGCTTGGTGGGCAGCGCCAATTCACCCCTCCACTTT
v_call: TRBV5-1
d_call: .
clone_size: .
j_call: TRBJ1-6

cdr3_aa: CSVEEWAAGANVLTF
cdr3_nt: TGCAGCGTTGAGGAGTGGGCAGCTGGGGCCAACGTCCTGACTTTC
v_call: TRBV29-1
d_call: .
clone_size: .
j_call: TRBJ2-6

cdr3_aa: CSARDLRLLAEAFF
cdr3_nt: TGCAGTGCTAGAGATCTACGACTGCTAGCAGAAGCTTTCTTT
v_call: TRBV20-1
d_call: .
clone_size: .
j_call: TRBJ1-1

cdr3_aa: CSVRQVGNTEAFF
cdr3_nt: TGCAGCGTTAGACAGGTTGGCAACACTGAAGCTTTCTTT
v_call: TRBV29-1
d_call: .
clone_size: .
j_call: TRBJ1-1

cdr3_aa: CASRKPGQGNLSPYF
cdr3_nt: TGTGCCAGCCGAAAGCCGGGACAGGGGAATCTTTCCCCGTACTTC
v_call: TRBV7-2
d_call: TRBD1
clone_size: .
j_call: TRBJ2-5

cdr3_aa: CSSKPGQGHEETQYF
cdr3_nt: TGCAGTTCCAAGCCGGGACAGGGACATGAAGAGACCCAGTACTTC
v_call: TRBV20-1
d_call: TRBD1
clone_size: .
j_call: TRBJ2-5

cdr3_aa: CASSLAGTDYEKLFF
cdr3_nt: TGCGCCAGCAGCTTGGCCGGGACAGACTATGAAAAACTGTTTTTT
v_call: TRBV5-1
d_call: TRBD1
clone_size: .
j_call: TRBJ1-4

cdr3_aa: CSAVWGSNQPQHF
cdr3_nt: TGCAGCGCCGTATGGGGTTCCAATCAGCCCCAGCATTTT
v_call: TRBV29-1
d_call: .
clone_size: few
j_call: TRBJ1-5

cdr3_aa: CASSWTGVGNSPLHF
cdr3_nt: TGCGCCAGCAGCTGGACAGGGGTAGGAAATTCACCCCTCCACTTT
v_call: TRBV5-1
d_call: TRBD1
clone_size: few
j_call: TRBJ1-6

cdr3_aa: CASSPSYSTDTQYF
cdr3_nt: TGTGCCAGCAGCCCTAGCTACAGCACAGATACGCAGTATTTT
v_call: TRBV3-1
d_call: .
clone_size: few
j_call: TRBJ2-3

cdr3_aa: CASTGALRPGELFF
cdr3_nt: TGTGCCAGTACAGGGGCTTTGAGACCCGGGGAGCTGTTTTTT
v_call: TRBV7-9
d_call: TRBD1
clone_size: few
j_call: TRBJ2-2

cdr3_aa: CASSLIQGNYEQYF
cdr3_nt: TGTGCCAGCAGCCTTATACAGGGGAACTACGAGCAGTACTTC
v_call: TRBV7-2
d_call: TRBD1
clone_size: .
j_call: TRBJ2-7

cdr3_aa: CASRPLRPGWSTDTQYF
cdr3_nt: TGTGCCAGCAGACCCCTCCGACCAGGATGGAGCACAGATACGCAGTATTTT
v_call: TRBV7-9
d_call: .
clone_size: .
j_call: TRBJ2-3

cdr3_aa: CASSATGISYEQYF
cdr3_nt: TGTGCCAGCAGCGCGACAGGGATTTCCTACGAGCAGTACTTC
v_call: TRBV5-6
d_call: TRBD1
clone_size: .
j_call: TRBJ2-7

cdr3_aa: CASSGKRVGGNWWDTEAFF
cdr3_nt: TGTGCCAGCAGTGGTAAGCGAGTAGGGGGCAATTGGTGGGACACTGAAGCTTTCTTT
v_call: TRBV27
d_call: TRBD1
clone_size: .
j_call: TRBJ1-1

cdr3_aa: CASSFSLAGATDTQYF
cdr3_nt: TGTGCCAGCAGCTTCTCCCTAGCGGGAGCCACAGATACGCAGTATTTT
v_call: TRBV7-9
d_call: TRBD2
clone_size: .
j_call: TRBJ2-3

cdr3_aa: CASSFNRGIGELFF
cdr3_nt: TGTGCCAGCAGCTTCAACAGGGGCATCGGGGAGCTGTTTTTT
v_call: TRBV11-1
d_call: TRBD1
clone_size: few
j_call: TRBJ2-2

cdr3_aa: CASSSPGGEKLFF
cdr3_nt: TGTGCCAGCAGCTCGCCTGGAGGGGAAAAACTGTTTTTT
v_call: TRBV5-6
d_call: .
clone_size: few
j_call: TRBJ1-4

cdr3_aa: CSANPTGLGNTGELFF
cdr3_nt: TGCAGTGCCAACCCTACAGGGTTGGGGAACACCGGGGAGCTGTTTTTT
v_call: TRBV20-1
d_call: .
clone_size: few
j_call: TRBJ2-2

cdr3_aa: CASSLPGTGELFF
cdr3_nt: TGCGCCAGCAGCTTGCCGGGTACCGGGGAGCTGTTTTTT
v_call: TRBV5-1
d_call: .
clone_size: few
j_call: TRBJ2-2

cdr3_aa: CASSLDRRPLTF
cdr3_nt: TGTGCCAGCAGCTTAGATCGCCGGCCCCTGACCTTC
v_call: TRBV7-2
d_call: .
clone_size: .
j_call: TRBJ1-2

cdr3_aa: CASSPGQITEAFF
cdr3_nt: TGTGCCAGCAGTCCCGGACAGATCACTGAAGCTTTCTTT
v_call: TRBV28
d_call: .
clone_size: few
j_call: TRBJ1-1

cdr3_aa: CASSYSGGRTEAFF
cdr3_nt: TGTGCCAGCAGTTACTCTGGGGGCCGCACTGAAGCTTTCTTT
v_call: TRBV6-5
d_call: .
clone_size: once
j_call: TRBJ1-1

cdr3_aa: CASGSSGNRYGYTF
cdr3_nt: TGTGCTAGTGGTTCTTCAGGGAATCGCTATGGCTACACCTTC
v_call: TRBV12-5
d_call: .
clone_size: few
j_call: TRBJ1-2

cdr3_aa: CASSYPGSDTQYF
cdr3_nt: TGTGCCAGCAGTTATCCAGGCTCAGATACGCAGTATTTT
v_call: TRBV6-6
d_call: .
clone_size: few
j_call: TRBJ2-3

cdr3_aa: CASSWTPSGNTIYF
cdr3_nt: TGTGCCAGCAGTTGGACGCCTTCTGGAAACACCATATATTTT
v_call: TRBV12-3/TRBV12-4
d_call: .
clone_size: .
j_call: TRBJ1-3

cdr3_aa: CASSSISGSPYEQYF
cdr3_nt: TGCGCCAGCAGCTCCATCTCAGGGTCCCCCTACGAGCAGTACTTC
v_call: TRBV5-1
d_call: .
clone_size: .
j_call: TRBJ2-7

cdr3_aa: CASSRRPGTQPQHF
cdr3_nt: TGTGCCAGCAGCCGCCGGCCGGGGACGCAGCCCCAGCATTTT
v_call: TRBV3-1
d_call: .
clone_size: few
j_call: TRBJ1-5

cdr3_aa: CASSVVSVLNTEAFF
cdr3_nt: TGTGCCAGCAGCGTTGTCAGCGTACTGAACACTGAAGCTTTCTTT
v_call: TRBV9
d_call: .
clone_size: few
j_call: TRBJ1-1

cdr3_aa: CASSRGADNEQFF
cdr3_nt: TGTGCCAGCAGTAGGGGGGCCGACAATGAGCAGTTCTTC
v_call: TRBV6-4
d_call: .
clone_size: .
j_call: TRBJ2-1

cdr3_aa: CASSLAVAGEYEQYF
cdr3_nt: TGCGCCAGCAGCTTGGCCGTAGCGGGGGAGTACGAGCAGTACTTC
v_call: TRBV5-1
d_call: TRBD2
clone_size: many
j_call: TRBJ2-7

cdr3_aa: CASSQGWTDQPQHF
cdr3_nt: TGCGCCAGCAGCCAAGGCTGGACGGATCAGCCCCAGCATTTT
v_call: TRBV4-1
d_call: .
clone_size: .
j_call: TRBJ1-5

cdr3_aa: CASSPQGTITYEQYF
cdr3_nt: TGTGCCAGCAGCCCCCAGGGGACGATAACCTACGAGCAGTACTTC
v_call: TRBV7-2
d_call: .
clone_size: .
j_call: TRBJ2-7

cdr3_aa: CASSQARDYIRQETQYF
cdr3_nt: TGTGCCAGCAGCCAAGCCCGGGACTACATAAGGCAAGAGACCCAGTACTTC
v_call: TRBV4-2
d_call: TRBD2
clone_size: .
j_call: TRBJ2-5

cdr3_aa: CASSPSGRFSEKLFF
cdr3_nt: TGTGCCAGCAGTCCCTCGGGCCGTTTTAGCGAAAAACTGTTTTTT
v_call: TRBV6-5
d_call: .
clone_size: few
j_call: TRBJ1-4

cdr3_aa: CASSLWPKDTYGYTF
cdr3_nt: TGTGCCAGCAGCTTATGGCCCAAGGACACCTATGGCTACACCTTC
v_call: TRBV7-9
d_call: .
clone_size: few
j_call: TRBJ1-2

cdr3_aa: CASTLQDMNTEAFF
cdr3_nt: TGCGCCAGCACCTTGCAGGATATGAACACTGAAGCTTTCTTT
v_call: TRBV10-2
d_call: .
clone_size: .
j_call: TRBJ1-1

cdr3_aa: CASSLDVGGRSNEQFF
cdr3_nt: TGCGCCAGCAGCTTGGATGTGGGGGGCCGATCGAATGAGCAGTTCTTC
v_call: TRBV5-1
d_call: .
clone_size: .
j_call: TRBJ2-1

cdr3_aa: CASRSAARDSKWEQFF
cdr3_nt: TGTGCCAGCAGATCCGCCGCCCGGGACTCCAAATGGGAGCAGTTCTTC
v_call: TRBV7-8
d_call: .
clone_size: .
j_call: TRBJ2-1

cdr3_aa: CSAGLSGTTQETQYF
cdr3_nt: TGCAGTGCTGGGTTATCCGGGACGACTCAAGAGACCCAGTACTTC
v_call: TRBV20-1
d_call: .
clone_size: many
j_call: TRBJ2-5

cdr3_aa: CASSLERTRNGYTF
cdr3_nt: TGTGCCAGCAGCTTAGAGCGGACAAGGAATGGCTACACCTTC
v_call: TRBV7-2
d_call: .
clone_size: .
j_call: TRBJ1-2

cdr3_aa: CASVFSGQGHQPQHF
cdr3_nt: TGTGCCAGCGTTTTTTCGGGACAGGGCCATCAGCCCCAGCATTTT
v_call: TRBV6-2/TRBV6-3
d_call: TRBD1
clone_size: few
j_call: TRBJ1-5

cdr3_aa: CASPGLAGLNTGELFF
cdr3_nt: TGTGCCTCGCCGGGGCTAGCGGGTCTGAACACCGGGGAGCTGTTTTTT
v_call: TRBV7-9
d_call: TRBD2
clone_size: few
j_call: TRBJ2-2

cdr3_aa: CATSLQEGIGYTF
cdr3_nt: TGTGCCACCAGCCTCCAGGAAGGGATAGGCTACACCTTC
v_call: TRBV15
d_call: .
clone_size: .
j_call: TRBJ1-2

cdr3_aa: CASSLRLANTEAFF
cdr3_nt: TGTGCCAGCAGCTTACGCTTGGCGAACACTGAAGCTTTCTTT
v_call: TRBV5-4
d_call: .
clone_size: few
j_call: TRBJ1-1

cdr3_aa: CASSAPGLYGYTF
cdr3_nt: TGTGCCAGCAGCGCTCCGGGACTTTATGGCTACACCTTC
v_call: TRBV7-9
d_call: .
clone_size: .
j_call: TRBJ1-2

cdr3_aa: CASSLGWTRSWRQKETQYF
cdr3_nt: TGTGCCAGCAGCTTAGGTTGGACGCGGAGTTGGCGGCAAAAAGAGACCCAGTACTTC
v_call: TRBV7-2
d_call: .
clone_size: few
j_call: TRBJ2-5

cdr3_aa: CASSWTGAYEQYF
cdr3_nt: TGTGCCAGCAGTTGGACAGGGGCCTACGAGCAGTACTTC
v_call: TRBV6-5
d_call: TRBD1
clone_size: .
j_call: TRBJ2-7

cdr3_aa: CAIGQGTYNEQFF
cdr3_nt: TGTGCCATCGGACAGGGCACCTACAATGAGCAGTTCTTC
v_call: TRBV10-3
d_call: TRBD1
clone_size: .
j_call: TRBJ2-1

cdr3_aa: CASSLIPGTANTDTQYF
cdr3_nt: TGTGCCAGCAGTCTAATCCCCGGGACAGCCAACACAGATACGCAGTATTTT
v_call: TRBV6-5
d_call: TRBD1
clone_size: few
j_call: TRBJ2-3

cdr3_aa: CASSQTGGLVGETQYF
cdr3_nt: TGTGCCAGCAGCCAGACAGGGGGTCTAGTTGGAGAGACCCAGTACTTC
v_call: TRBV3-1
d_call: TRBD1
clone_size: .
j_call: TRBJ2-5

cdr3_aa: CASSVSSGLSEQFF
cdr3_nt: TGTGCCAGCAGCGTCAGTAGCGGTCTTAGTGAGCAGTTCTTC
v_call: TRBV9
d_call: .
clone_size: .
j_call: TRBJ2-1

cdr3_aa: CASSLWYSGETQYF
cdr3_nt: TGTGCCAGCAGCTTGTGGTACTCAGGGGAGACCCAGTACTTC
v_call: TRBV5-5
d_call: .
clone_size: .
j_call: TRBJ2-5

cdr3_aa: CASSLGATDYEQYF
cdr3_nt: TGTGCCAGCAGTTTAGGGGCCACCGACTACGAGCAGTACTTC
v_call: TRBV12-3/TRBV12-4
d_call: .
clone_size: .
j_call: TRBJ2-7

cdr3_aa: CSFTDGSGYEQYF
cdr3_nt: TGCAGCTTCACGGACGGGAGCGGCTACGAGCAGTACTTC
v_call: TRBV29-1
d_call: .
clone_size: few
j_call: TRBJ2-7

cdr3_aa: CASSPAGGPNTGELFF
cdr3_nt: TGTGCCAGCAGCCCCGCAGGGGGACCGAACACCGGGGAGCTGTTTTTT
v_call: TRBV11-3
d_call: TRBD1
clone_size: .
j_call: TRBJ2-2

cdr3_aa: CASSFRRDSRGGELFF
cdr3_nt: TGTGCCAGCAGCTTTCGTAGGGACAGCCGAGGCGGGGAGCTGTTTTTT
v_call: TRBV5-6
d_call: TRBD1
clone_size: many
j_call: TRBJ2-2

cdr3_aa: CASSPSGTGRRETQYF
cdr3_nt: TGTGCCAGCAGTCCAAGTGGGACAGGGAGAAGAGAGACCCAGTACTTC
v_call: TRBV6-6
d_call: TRBD1
clone_size: .
j_call: TRBJ2-5